These 20 T cell receptor beta chains were sequenced from one sample in a study of vaccination and CD4 T cells after COVID-19. TCRdb re-derived calls from the PCR reads in MiXCR, one entry per CDR3 protein. The repertoire includes tens of thousands of distinct CDR3 sequences, about 58% of them detected once, and around 0.97% sits in the top ten. The sequences come from CD4+ T cells from blood, collected before SARS-CoV-2 vaccination. These receptors all stem from a human donor who had recovered from COVID-19.

The chain has TRBV27 and TRBJ2-7, with a tentative D call TRBD1 (5 bases). The CDR3 is made up of 13 amino acids. V was shortened by 3 bases and J by 4 bases, with 10 bases between the two germline ends. The germline CDR1 and CDR2 sequences are MNHEY and SMNVEV (reference sequence). The CDR3 coding sequence is TGTGCCAGCAGTTTGAGACAGCGTTACGAGCAGTACTTC. Its translation: CASSLRQRYEQYF.

This sequence joins TRBV29-1 and TRBJ1-5, with TRBD1 matching over 7 bases. V shed 2 bases, J shed 6 bases, and the junction held 4 bases outside the gene matches. Germline-derived CDR1 and CDR2 are SQVTM and ANQGSEA. The CDR3 spans 13 residues. The CDR3 DNA sequence: TGCAGCGTTGAAACAGGGGCCGGTCAGCCCCAGCATTTT. This gives the protein CSVETGAGQPQHF.

The chain links TRBV6-1 to TRBJ2-7; weak D call: TRBD1 (5 bases). The CDR3 contains 12 residues. CDR1 is MNHNS and CDR2 is SASEGT in the germline V gene. V shed 2 bases and J shed 4 bases, with 6 bases lying between them. CDR3 amino acids: CASSESGYEQYF. In DNA, the CDR3 is TGTGCCAGCAGTGAATCAGGGTACGAGCAGTACTTC.

This clonotype was picked up a small number of times. The chain carries TRBV29-1 and TRBJ2-5; 9 bases map to TRBD1. CDR1 and CDR2 (germline): SQVTM, ANQGSEA. This CDR3 contains 13 residues. With V trimmed by 6 bases and J by 7 bases, 9 bases remained unmatched. The CDR3 coding sequence is TGCAGCGTGGGAGACAGGGGGTACGGGACCCAGTACTTC. Translated: CSVGDRGYGTQYF.

The rearrangement joins TRBV4-1 to TRBJ2-7, with D uncertain. V lost 0 bases and J 3 bases, leaving 3 bases between the germline ends. CDR1 MGHRA and CDR2 YSYEKL come from the germline V gene. There are 12 residues in the CDR3. CDR3 in DNA: TGCGCCAGCAGCCAAGATGGCTACGAGCAGTACTTC. Translated, it gives CASSQDGYEQYF.

The rearrangement joins TRBV7-2 to TRBJ1-1, with D possibly TRBD1 on 6 matching bases. The CDR3 consists of 16 residues. V lost 2 bases and J lost 0, with 13 bases in between. Germline V gene sequence: CDR1 SGHTA, CDR2 FQGNSA. Here the CDR3 reads CASSLSGRGMNTEAFF. CDR3 coding DNA: TGTGCCAGCAGCTTAAGTGGGAGGGGGATGAACACTGAAGCTTTCTTT. The full variable domain, its missing parts supplied by reference TRBV7-2 and TRBJ1-1, is GAGVSQSPSNKVTEKGKDVELRCDPISGHTALYWYRQSLGQGLEFLIYFQGNSAPDKSGLPSDRFSAERTGGSVSTLTIQRTQQEDSAVYLCASSLSGRGMNTEAFFGQGTRLTVV.

The chain is built from TRBV20-1 and TRBJ1-1, with 11 bases matching TRBD1. The V gene's germline CDR1 is DFQATT and CDR2 SNEGSKA (reference sequence). The V and J ends lost 2 bases and 6 bases, in that order; junction bases with no gene match: 5. This CDR3 spans 14 amino acids. The CDR3 DNA sequence: TGCAGTGCTAGAACCGGGACAGGGGGTGCTGAAGCTTTCTTT. It encodes CSARTGTGGAEAFF.

This chain connects TRBV20-1 to TRBJ2-1, with 8 bases fitting TRBD2. V shed 6 bases, J shed 0 bases, and the junction held 1 base outside the gene matches. This CDR3 comprises 13 residues. CDR1 and CDR2 from the germline V gene are DFQATT and SNEGSKA (reference sequence). The CDR3 nucleotides read TGCAGTGCGAGCGGGAGCTCCTACAATGAGCAGTTCTTC. Amino acid sequence: CSASGSSYNEQFF.

The V and J genes are TRBV7-8 and TRBJ1-5; D is possibly TRBD1 (6 bases). Germline lookup yields CDR1 SGHVS and CDR2 FQNEAQ. The CDR3 runs 18 residues. The ends were cut back, 1 base at V and 3 bases at J, with 19 bases in the middle. CDR3 residues: CASSLGARGPRPNQPQHF. DNA for the CDR3: TGTGCCAGCAGCTTAGGCGCCAGGGGCCCAAGACCCAATCAGCCCCAGCATTTT. Full variable domain (missing parts from reference TRBV7-8 and TRBJ1-5): GAGVSQSPRYKVAKRGQDVALRCDPISGHVSLFWYQQALGQGPEFLTYFQNEAQLDKSGLPSDRFFAERPEGSVSTLKIQRTQQEDSAVYLCASSLGARGPRPNQPQHFGDGTRLSIL.

The genes are TRBV20-1 and TRBJ2-3; TRBD2 aligns across 8 bases. Losses at the gene ends were 1 base for V and 3 bases for J; bases not matched to a gene: 6. The CDR3 spans 15 residues. The germline CDR1 and CDR2 sequences are DFQATT and SNEGSKA (reference sequence). CDR3 protein: CSARVAGGKTDTQYF. The DNA of the CDR3 is TGCAGTGCTAGAGTGGCGGGAGGTAAAACAGATACGCAGTATTTT.

The V call is TRBV6-1, the J call TRBJ2-1; D gene ambiguous. CDR1 is MNHNS, CDR2 SASEGT, per germline. V was pared by 5 bases and J by 0 bases, with 26 bases between. This CDR3 comprises 20 residues. CDR3 sequence (DNA): TGTGCCAGCAGTCCTAGATCGTCCCTAATATGGACGGACTCCTACAATGAGCAGTTCTTC. Translated, it gives CASSPRSSLIWTDSYNEQFF.

This clonotype has a handful of counts. The rearrangement links TRBV5-8 to TRBJ2-2; D gene uncertain. CDR1 SGHTS and CDR2 YDEGEE come from the germline V gene. Trimming shortened V by 3 bases and J by 6 bases, and 9 bases separated the two germline ends. The CDR3 contains 13 residues. CDR3 coding DNA: TGTGCCAGCAGCTCCGGCTCTTCCGGGGAGCTGTTTTTT. Encoded protein: CASSSGSSGELFF.

This clonotype turned up a few times. J is TRBJ2-7 and V is TRBV20-1; 8 bases map to TRBD2. The CDR3 runs 12 residues. The germline CDR1 and CDR2 sequences are DFQATT and SNEGSKA (reference sequence). CDR3 DNA sequence: TGCGCCCAGAGGAGCGGGAGCTACGAGCAGTACTTC. It translates to CAQRSGSYEQYF.

The chain recombines TRBV2 with TRBJ2-3; 9 bases map to TRBD2. V lost 6 bases to trimming and J lost 0 bases; unmatched junction nucleotides: 7. CDR3 size: 16 residues. Looked up from germline, CDR1 is SNHLY and CDR2 is FYNNEI. The CDR3, as DNA: TGTGCCAGCAGGCCAACTAGCGGGTCTAGCACAGATACGCAGTATTTT. Translating it yields CASRPTSGSSTDTQYF. The complete variable domain, with remaining parts taken from reference TRBV2 and TRBJ2-3, reads EPEVTQTPSHQVTQMGQEVILRCVPISNHLYFYWYRQILGQKVEFLVSFYNNEISEKSEIFDDQFSVERPDGSNFTLKIRSTKLEDSAMYFCASRPTSGSSTDTQYFGPGTRLTVL.

This rearrangement joins TRBV2 to TRBJ1-1; D gene unclear. Trimming left V 1 base short and J 2 bases short, with 5 bases between. The germline gives CDR1 SNHLY, CDR2 FYNNEI. This CDR3 region has 13 residues. The CDR3 sequence: CASSEGRNTEAFF. CDR3 DNA: TGTGCCAGCAGTGAAGGTAGAAACACTGAAGCTTTCTTT.

This chain links TRBV7-9 with TRBJ1-2, with D unclear. The CDR3 covers 14 residues. The V end lost 0 bases, the J end lost 0 bases, and 5 bases lay between the germline ends. Germline loops: CDR1 SEHNR, CDR2 FQNEAQ (reference sequence). CDR3 DNA sequence: TGTGCCAGCAGCTTAGCCTCAGCTAACTATGGCTACACCTTC. It specifies CASSLASANYGYTF.

This chain joins TRBV6-1 and TRBJ2-7; the match to TRBD2 covers 16 bases. The germline V gene encodes CDR1 MNHNS and CDR2 SASEGT. V lost 8 bases to trimming and J lost 2 bases; unmatched junction nucleotides: 12. This CDR3 has 18 residues. The CDR3: CASDRETGTSGRAYEQYF. In DNA, the CDR3 is TGTGCCAGCGATCGTGAGACAGGGACTAGCGGGAGGGCCTACGAGCAGTACTTC.

This clonotype was counted once. The chain has TRBV18 and TRBJ2-3; 9 bases agree with TRBD2. CDR1 and CDR2 from the germline V gene are KGHSH and LQKENI. J lost 1 base, V lost 3 bases, and 2 bases had no gene match. The CDR3 is 15 amino acids. CDR3 region: CASSPLAGGTDTQYF. In DNA, the CDR3 is TGTGCCAGCTCACCTTTAGCGGGAGGCACAGATACGCAGTATTTT.

This clonotype was seen a handful of times. The rearrangement uses TRBV6-1 and TRBJ1-2, with D unresolved. There are 13 residues in the CDR3. Trimming removed 1 base from V and 5 bases from J, with 8 bases in between. The germline V gene has CDR1 MNHNS and CDR2 SASEGT. The CDR3 loop is CASSEGLRYGYTF. CDR3 nucleotide sequence: TGTGCCAGCAGTGAAGGTCTTAGGTATGGCTACACCTTC.

This chain connects TRBV7-3 to TRBJ2-5; no reliable D call. The CDR3 is made up of 13 amino acids. The germline V gene encodes CDR1 SGHTA and CDR2 FQGTGA. V lost 2 bases and J 1 base, leaving 5 bases between the germline ends. The CDR3 here is CASSLESQETQYF. The CDR3 nucleotides are TGTGCCAGCAGCTTAGAATCCCAAGAGACCCAGTACTTC.